This record covers a single T cell receptor beta chain. This specimen belongs to a study of blood T cell repertoires in COVID-19. Measured with immunoSEQ multiplex PCR; TCRdb has only the in-frame clones, and not every one. The repertoire holds nearly 200,000 clones, with more than 70% as singletons. Germline V lookup: CDR1 SGHRS, CDR2 YFSETQ. CDR3 length: 12 amino acids. V was shortened by 5 bases and J by 5 bases, with 10 bases between the two germline ends. The origin of this receptor is a middle-aged woman who had recovered from COVID-19. Sequencing was performed on peripheral blood. This chain joins TRBV5-1 and TRBJ2-5; no clear D. CDR3 amino acids: CASSSGMETQYF. CDR3 in DNA: TGCGCCAGCAGTTCCGGTATGGAGACCCAGTACTTC. Full variable domain (rest looked up from reference TRBV5-1 and TRBJ2-5): KAGVTQTPRYLIKTRGQQVTLSCSPISGHRSVSWYQQTPGQGLQFLFEYFSETQRNKGNFPGRFSGRQFSNSRSEMNVSTLELGDSALYLCASSSGMETQYFGPGTRLLVL.